This TCR beta chain is from a study of blood T cell repertoires in COVID-19. Turning to the study itself: Acute and convalescent COVID-19 samples came from the United States, Italy and Spain. Sources were T cells, B-cell-depleted T cells, or PBMCs; the material itself was cDNA or gDNA.

The germline V gene has CDR1 LGHNA and CDR2 YSLEER. The CDR3 covers 16 residues. With 0 bases removed from V and 3 bases from J, the gap between germline ends came to 13 bases. Authors' analysis steps: How many nucleated cells were present was estimated from reference gene primer amplification. Assay used: immunoSEQ multiplex PCR; TCRdb lists only in-frame clones, some missing. The D gene and trimming were derived from the DNA, and the V and J assignments and clone size from that table. Here the sample spans about 250,000 clones, 65% to 85% being singletons. The receptor's source is a man in his fifties with active or convalescent COVID-19. The rearrangement links TRBV4-3 to TRBJ2-3; D might be TRBD2 (6 bases). Sample: peripheral blood. The CDR3 region is CASSQDSGGRTDTQYF. CDR3 sequence (DNA): TGCGCCAGCAGCCAAGATTCCGGGGGAAGAACAGATACGCAGTATTTT.